Following are 15 T cell receptor beta chains from one sample sequenced in a study of OX40 agonist ivuxolimab in advanced cancers. The data were produced by immunoSEQ multiplex PCR, yet TCRdb's version contains in-frame clones alone and is incomplete. The table has 35,000 to 40,000 clones, roughly 90% seen once. Sequenced material: CD4+ or CD8+ T cells sorted from blood, taken in a trial of the OX40 agonist ivuxolimab. These receptors all stem from an adult with an advanced solid tumor such as melanoma, head and neck, liver or kidney cancer.

The V gene is TRBV2, the J gene TRBJ2-7, with 7 bases identical to TRBD2. Germline V gene data show CDR1 as SNHLY and CDR2 as FYNNEI. J lost 6 bases, V lost 7 bases, and 9 bases had no gene match. This CDR3 region has 13 residues. CDR3 region: CASMREGQGEQYF. In DNA form, the CDR3 reads TGTGCCAGCATGAGGGAGGGCCAGGGCGAGCAGTACTTC.

This clone showed up just once. J is TRBJ1-4 and V is TRBV4-3, with a possible D match to TRBD1 (6 bases). The CDR3 has 17 residues. The germline CDR1 and CDR2 sequences are LGHNA and YSLEER. Deletions cut 0 bases from V and 3 bases from J, with 14 bases between. The CDR3 loop is CASSQDIGGTANEKLFF. CDR3 nucleotides: TGCGCCAGCAGCCAAGATATAGGGGGGACGGCTAATGAAAAACTGTTTTTT.

The chain combines TRBV28 with TRBJ1-6; TRBD1 aligns across 9 bases. The CDR3 runs to 18 residues. V shed 4 bases and J 8 bases; nucleotides not matched to a gene: 15. Germline lookup yields CDR1 MDHEN and CDR2 SYDVKM. CDR3 sequence (DNA): TGTGCCAGCAGTTCGCCCCTAACCGGGACAGGGTCGCATTCACCCCTCCACTTT. It is translated as CASSSPLTGTGSHSPLHF.

The gene calls are TRBV25-1 and TRBJ1-1, with D uncertain. V lost 4 bases and J lost 4, with 7 bases in between. CDR1 MGHDK and CDR2 SYGVNS come from the germline V gene. The CDR3 consists of 12 residues. This CDR3 is CASSVSGTEAFF. The CDR3 nucleotides read TGTGCCAGCAGTGTAAGCGGCACTGAAGCTTTCTTT.

This clone was seen only once. This chain joins TRBV29-1 and TRBJ2-1; tentatively, D is TRBD2 (5 bases). Trimming stripped 4 bases from V and 4 bases from J, with 20 bases between. The CDR3 has 16 amino acids. Germline V gene sequence: CDR1 SQVTM, CDR2 ANQGSEA. Here the CDR3 reads CSVASSLGLLYNEQFF. In DNA, the CDR3 is TGCAGCGTTGCTAGCTCCCTGGGTCTTTTGTACAATGAGCAGTTCTTC.

The DNA of the CDR3 is TGTGCCAGCAGCTTGGTGGCGGTTAGGCCGGGGCCCGAGAACACTGAAGCTTTCTTT. It specifies CASSLVAVRPGPENTEAFF. The chain has TRBV5-6 and TRBJ1-1; perhaps TRBD1 as D (5 bases). The V gene's germline CDR1 is SGHDT and CDR2 YYEEEE. Trimming removed 0 bases from V and 1 base from J, with 22 bases in between. The CDR3 spans 19 residues.

The rearrangement links TRBV7-9 to TRBJ2-3, with D unclear. The CDR3 runs to 17 residues. Germline V gene sequence: CDR1 SEHNR, CDR2 FQNEAQ (reference sequence). Trimming removed 2 bases at V and 1 base at J, with 16 bases between. CDR3 loop: CASSLTATLFRTDTQYF. DNA for the CDR3: TGTGCCAGCAGCTTAACCGCTACCCTATTTCGCACAGATACGCAGTATTTT.

V and J are TRBV25-1 and TRBJ2-2; no clear D gene. From germline, CDR1 is MGHDK and CDR2 SYGVNS. The CDR3 is 13 amino acids. V lost 4 bases and J lost 2, with 5 bases in between. CDR3 bases: TGTGCCAGCAGTGCCACAAACACCGGGGAGCTGTTTTTT. This gives the protein CASSATNTGELFF.

This sequence joins TRBV7-8 and TRBJ2-2, with D perhaps matching TRBD2 (5 bases). CDR1 SGHVS and CDR2 FQNEAQ come from the germline V gene. V shed 1 base and J shed 7 bases, with 13 bases lying between them. The CDR3 is made up of 15 amino acids. This CDR3 is CASSLGAGLYGELFF. The DNA for the CDR3 is TGTGCCAGCAGCTTAGGGGCCGGACTCTACGGGGAGCTGTTTTTT.

The chain employs TRBV19 and TRBJ2-7; possible D gene TRBD1, 5 bases. V was clipped by 3 bases and J by 5 bases, with 8 bases between them. Germline V gives CDR1 LNHDA, CDR2 SQIVND (reference sequence). The CDR3 runs 12 residues. The CDR3 nucleotides read TGTGCCAGTAGTATCGCAGGGAACGAGCAGTACTTC. Translating gives CASSIAGNEQYF.

The chain recombines TRBV4-1 with TRBJ1-1; the D is unclear. V was clipped by 0 bases and J by 0 bases, with 5 bases between them. CDR3 length equals 14 residues. Germline V lookup: CDR1 MGHRA, CDR2 YSYEKL. The CDR3 DNA is TGCGCCAGCAGCCAAGATAGGGTGAACACTGAAGCTTTCTTT. It translates to CASSQDRVNTEAFF.

CDR3 DNA sequence: TGTGCCAGCAGCTTGGAGTATGGGAACAATGAGCAGTTCTTC. It codes for CASSLEYGNNEQFF. This chain links TRBV11-2 with TRBJ2-1; D gene uncertain. CDR1 SGHAT and CDR2 FQNNGV come from the germline V gene. The germline V and J ends were trimmed by 3 bases and 5 bases, with 11 bases remaining between them. The CDR3 has 14 residues.

The gene calls are TRBV28 and TRBJ2-6; 7 positions match TRBD1. Germline lookup yields CDR1 MDHEN and CDR2 SYDVKM. The V gene end was trimmed by 4 bases and the J gene end by 4 bases; junction bases not matched to a gene: 7. The CDR3 covers 16 residues. CDR3 in amino acids: CASSSRQGAGANVLTF. The CDR3 DNA is TGTGCCAGCAGTTCCCGACAGGGTGCAGGGGCCAACGTCCTGACTTTC.

The J gene is TRBJ2-7, the V gene TRBV2; the D gene is possibly TRBD1 (5 bases). The germline V gene has CDR1 SNHLY and CDR2 FYNNEI. This CDR3 comprises 13 residues. The V end lost 5 bases, the J end lost 2 bases, and 10 bases lay between the germline ends. In DNA, the CDR3 is TGTGCCAGCAGTTTTGACAGAACCTACGAGCAGTACTTC. The encoded protein is CASSFDRTYEQYF.

The chain is built from TRBV5-4 and TRBJ2-7, with D maybe TRBD2 (6 bases). The length of the CDR3 is 12 residues. Germline V gives CDR1 SGHNT, CDR2 YYREEE (reference sequence). Trimming shortened V by 10 bases and J by 5 bases, and 16 bases separated the two germline ends. The CDR3 nucleotides read TGTGCCTCTCCCCGGGAGACCCACGAGCAGTACGTC. Translation gives CASPRETHEQYV.